This T cell receptor (beta chain) comes out of a study of blood T cell repertoires in COVID-19. Study-level information: COVID-19 samples from acute and convalescent phases originated in the United States, Italy and Spain. From T cells, B-cell-depleted T cells, or PBMCs came the material, which was cDNA or gDNA.

After removal of 4 bases from V and 6 bases from J, the junction contained 7 bases not matched to a gene. Germline V lookup: CDR1 SGHRS, CDR2 YFSETQ. The CDR3 spans 15 residues. TCRdb's copy holds only in-frame clones and misses some; the assay was immunoSEQ multiplex PCR. The table lists some 360,000 clones, 85% to 90% of them singletons. The genes are TRBV5-1 and TRBJ1-4; 9 bases fit TRBD1. This clonotype was sampled from a woman under 40 who had been exposed to COVID-19. Sequenced input: PBMCs or T cells enriched from blood (not recorded which). Here the CDR3 reads CASSPTGGLDEKLFF. CDR3 in DNA: TGCGCCAGCAGCCCAACAGGGGGCCTGGATGAAAAACTGTTTTTT.